This T cell receptor (beta chain) was documented in a study of T cells in Graves' hyperthyroidism and ophthalmopathy. TCR beta CDR3 sequences were amplified from RNA transcripts. When the TCR CDR3 underwent first-round RT-PCR, the HTBI primer set was used. MiXCR was run by TCRdb on the multiplex PCR reads, yielding one entry per CDR3 protein. The table shows about 680,000 distinct CDR3 sequences, with roughly a third occurring only once. Patients showing uncontrolled infection, other autoimmune disease, pregnancy or lactation were ineligible. This clonotype occurred a few times. Its antigen is as yet unknown. With 4 bases removed from V and 0 bases from J, the gap between germline ends came to 16 bases. From germline, CDR1 is MNHEY and CDR2 SVGAGI. The length of the CDR3 is 18 residues. Study-wide results and caveats: Ophthalmopathy, which appeared later, was predicted by the model a median roughly 6.5 months before onset. Most thyroid clonotypes that were expanded above 0.001 also turned up in blood.

This receptor was identified in a woman aged 40 to 49 with Graves' hyperthyroidism. The V and J genes are TRBV6-5 and TRBJ2-6; D ambiguous. Sequencing input: blood. The CDR3 spells CASSSRLRQSSGANVLTF. In nucleotides, the CDR3 is TGTGCCAGCAGTTCCCGCTTGCGACAAAGCTCTGGGGCCAACGTCCTGACTTTC.